This T cell receptor (beta chain) was identified during a study of blood T cell repertoires in COVID-19. Per the original data handling: Amplification of reference gene primers provided the estimated nucleated cell counts. Assay used: immunoSEQ multiplex PCR; TCRdb lists only in-frame clones, some missing. The V and J calls and the clone size are those of that table, but D and trimming were determined from the DNA. The table records tens of thousands of clones, about 88% of them present only once. V dropped 5 bases and J dropped 19 bases, with 18 bases sitting between them. Germline V gene lookup returns CDR1 SGHVS and CDR2 FQNEAQ. The CDR3 has 12 amino acids.

The sample taken for sequencing was peripheral blood. The sequence came from a man aged 60-69 years with active COVID-19. The chain couples TRBV7-8 to TRBJ1-6; D is unresolved. CDR3 bases: TGTGCCAGCAGCCCCATTACCGGATGGCGGCACTTT. Translation: CASSPITGWRHF.